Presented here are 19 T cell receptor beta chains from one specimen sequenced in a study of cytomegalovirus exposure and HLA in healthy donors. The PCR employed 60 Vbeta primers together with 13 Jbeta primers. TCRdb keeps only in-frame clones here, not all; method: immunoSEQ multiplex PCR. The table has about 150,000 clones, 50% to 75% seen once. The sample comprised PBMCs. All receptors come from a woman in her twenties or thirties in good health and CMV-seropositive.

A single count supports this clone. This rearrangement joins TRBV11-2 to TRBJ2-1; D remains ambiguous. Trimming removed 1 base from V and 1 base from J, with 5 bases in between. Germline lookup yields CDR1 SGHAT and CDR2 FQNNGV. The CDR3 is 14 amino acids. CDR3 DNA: TGTGCCAGCAGCTTAGCGTCTTCCTACAATGAGCAGTTCTTC. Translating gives CASSLASSYNEQFF.

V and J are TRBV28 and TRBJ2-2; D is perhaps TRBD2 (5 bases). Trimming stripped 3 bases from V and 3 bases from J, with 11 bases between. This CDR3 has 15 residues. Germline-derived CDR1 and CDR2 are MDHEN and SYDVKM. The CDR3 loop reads CASSFERADTGELFF. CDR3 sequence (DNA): TGTGCCAGCAGTTTTGAGAGGGCGGACACCGGGGAGCTGTTTTTT.

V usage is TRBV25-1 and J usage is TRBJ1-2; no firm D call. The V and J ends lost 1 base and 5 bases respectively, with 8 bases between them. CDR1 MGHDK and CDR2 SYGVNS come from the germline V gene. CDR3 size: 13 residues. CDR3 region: CASSESWTYGYTF. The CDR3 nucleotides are TGTGCCAGCAGTGAATCGTGGACTTATGGCTACACCTTC.

For the CDR3, the DNA is TGCGCCAGCAGCCAACGCGGAAATCAGTACTTC. Translated: CASSQRGNQYF. The V gene is TRBV4-1, the J gene TRBJ2-4; D gene ambiguous. Trimming took 2 bases from V and 12 from J, leaving 8 bases between them. CDR3 size: 11 residues. The germline V gene encodes CDR1 MGHRA and CDR2 YSYEKL.

The CDR3 DNA sequence: TGCAGCGTTGAGCATCCTCTCCAGGGGAGCGAGCAGTACTTC. As protein: CSVEHPLQGSEQYF. V usage is TRBV29-1 and J usage is TRBJ2-7, with D perhaps TRBD1 (6 bases). V lost 3 bases, J lost 6 bases, and 18 bases lay in between. The CDR3 totals 14 residues. From germline, CDR1 is SQVTM and CDR2 ANQGSEA.

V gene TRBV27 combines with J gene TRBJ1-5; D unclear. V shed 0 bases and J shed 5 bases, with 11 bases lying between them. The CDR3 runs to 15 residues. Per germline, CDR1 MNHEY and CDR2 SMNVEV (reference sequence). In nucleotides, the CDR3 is TGTGCCAGCAGTTTATCCCGGGGTACGGATCAGCCCCAGCATTTT. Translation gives CASSLSRGTDQPQHF.

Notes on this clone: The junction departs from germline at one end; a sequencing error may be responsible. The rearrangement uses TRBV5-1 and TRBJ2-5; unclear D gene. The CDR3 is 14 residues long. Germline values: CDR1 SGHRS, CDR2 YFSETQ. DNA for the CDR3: TGCGCCAGCAGCTTGGCCAGTCAGTTAGAGGCCCAGTACTTC. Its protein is CASSLASQLEAQYF. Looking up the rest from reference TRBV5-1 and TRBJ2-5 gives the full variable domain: KAGVTQTPRYLIKTRGQQVTLSCSPISGHRSVSWYQQTPGQGLQFLFEYFSETQRNKGNFPGRFSGRQFSNSRSEMNVSTLELGDSALYLCASSLASQLEAQYFGPGTRLLVL.

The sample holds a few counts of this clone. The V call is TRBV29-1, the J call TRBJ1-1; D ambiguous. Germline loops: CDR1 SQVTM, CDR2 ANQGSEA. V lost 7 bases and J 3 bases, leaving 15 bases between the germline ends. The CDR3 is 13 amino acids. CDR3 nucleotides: TGCAGCGGGAGGAACGGCGAGTACACTGAAGCTTTCTTT. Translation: CSGRNGEYTEAFF.

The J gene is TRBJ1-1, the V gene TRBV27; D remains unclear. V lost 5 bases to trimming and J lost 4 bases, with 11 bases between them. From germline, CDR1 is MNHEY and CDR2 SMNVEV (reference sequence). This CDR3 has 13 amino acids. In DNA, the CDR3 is TGTGCCAGCAGTCCGGGGATGAGCACTGAAGCTTTCTTT. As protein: CASSPGMSTEAFF.

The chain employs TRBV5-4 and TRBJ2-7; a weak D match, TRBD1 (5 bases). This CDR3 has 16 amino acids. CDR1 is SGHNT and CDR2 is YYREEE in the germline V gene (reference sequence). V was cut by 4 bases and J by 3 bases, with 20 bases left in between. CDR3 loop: CASSGSQQETFYEQYF. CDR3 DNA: TGTGCCAGCAGCGGATCCCAACAGGAGACCTTCTACGAGCAGTACTTC.

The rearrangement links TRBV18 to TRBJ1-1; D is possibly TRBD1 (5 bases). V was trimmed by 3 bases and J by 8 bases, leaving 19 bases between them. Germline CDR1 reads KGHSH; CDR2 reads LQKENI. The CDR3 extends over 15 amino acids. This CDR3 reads CASSPGTHGGEEAFF. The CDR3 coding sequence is TGTGCCAGCTCACCCGGGACTCACGGCGGTGAAGAAGCTTTCTTT.

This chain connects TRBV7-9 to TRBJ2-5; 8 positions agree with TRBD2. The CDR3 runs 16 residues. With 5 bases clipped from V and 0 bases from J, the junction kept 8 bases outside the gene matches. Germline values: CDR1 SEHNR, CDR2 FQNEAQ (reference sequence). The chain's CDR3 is CASSAQLAVNQETQYF. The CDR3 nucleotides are TGTGCCAGCAGCGCCCAACTAGCGGTTAACCAAGAGACCCAGTACTTC.

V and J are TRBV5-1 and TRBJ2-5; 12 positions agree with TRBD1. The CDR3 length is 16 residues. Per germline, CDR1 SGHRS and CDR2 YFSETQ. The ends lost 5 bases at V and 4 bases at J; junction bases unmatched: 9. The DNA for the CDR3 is TGCGCCAGCAGGTATTCCGGGACAGGGGGCGGAGAGACCCAGTACTTC. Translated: CASRYSGTGGGETQYF.

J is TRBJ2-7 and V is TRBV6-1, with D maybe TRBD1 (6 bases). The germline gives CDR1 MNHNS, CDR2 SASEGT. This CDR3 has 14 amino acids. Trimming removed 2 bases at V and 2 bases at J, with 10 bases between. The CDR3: CASSESRTAYEQYF. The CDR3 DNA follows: TGTGCCAGCAGTGAATCTCGGACAGCCTACGAGCAGTACTTC.

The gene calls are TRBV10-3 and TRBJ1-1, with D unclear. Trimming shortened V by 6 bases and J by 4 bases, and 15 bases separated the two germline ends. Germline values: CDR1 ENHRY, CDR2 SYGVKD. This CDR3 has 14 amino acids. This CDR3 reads CAIREQGTGTEAFF. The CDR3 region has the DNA TGTGCCATCAGGGAACAAGGAACGGGCACTGAAGCTTTCTTT.

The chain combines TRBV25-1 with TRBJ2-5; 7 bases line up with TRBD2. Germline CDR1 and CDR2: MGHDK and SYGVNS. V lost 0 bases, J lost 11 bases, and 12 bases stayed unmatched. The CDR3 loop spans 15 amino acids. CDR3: CASSEYQTSSLEQYF. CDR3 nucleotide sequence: TGTGCCAGCAGTGAATATCAGACTAGCTCCCTGGAGCAGTACTTC.

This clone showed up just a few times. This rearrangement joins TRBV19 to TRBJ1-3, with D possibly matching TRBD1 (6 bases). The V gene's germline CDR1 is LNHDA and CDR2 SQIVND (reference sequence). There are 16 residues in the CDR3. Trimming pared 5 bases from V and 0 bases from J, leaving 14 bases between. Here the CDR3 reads CASSLQGVDSGNTIYF. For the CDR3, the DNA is TGTGCCAGTAGTTTACAGGGCGTTGACTCTGGAAACACCATATATTTT. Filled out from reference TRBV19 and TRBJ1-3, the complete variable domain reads DGGITQSPKYLFRKEGQNVTLSCEQNLNHDAMYWYRQDPGQGLRLIYYSQIVNDFQKGDIAEGYSVSREKKESFPLTVTSAQKNPTAFYLCASSLQGVDSGNTIYFGEGSWLTVV.

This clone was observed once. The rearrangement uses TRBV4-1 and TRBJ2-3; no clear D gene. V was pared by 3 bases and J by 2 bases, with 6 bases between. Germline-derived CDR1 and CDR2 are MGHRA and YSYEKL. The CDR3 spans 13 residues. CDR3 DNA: TGCGCCAGCAGCCACTCACTCACAGATACGCAGTATTTT. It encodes CASSHSLTDTQYF.

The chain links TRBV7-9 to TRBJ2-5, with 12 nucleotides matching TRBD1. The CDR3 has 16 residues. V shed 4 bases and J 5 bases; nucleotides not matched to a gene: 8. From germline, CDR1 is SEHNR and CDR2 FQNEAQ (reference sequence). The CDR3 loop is CASSSSGTGGVETQYF. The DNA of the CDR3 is TGTGCCAGCAGCTCCTCCGGGACAGGGGGCGTCGAGACCCAGTACTTC.